The entry that follows covers one T cell receptor beta chain sequence. The antigen remains undetermined. The V gene's germline CDR1 is SEHNR and CDR2 FQNEAQ (reference sequence). Trimming took off 5 bases at V and 5 bases at J, with 21 bases between the two ends. The CDR3 consists of 16 residues. Across 18 months, stable Graves' hyperthyroidism was marked by no progression to ophthalmopathy. Used for diagnoses were clinical symptoms, serum thyroxine and TRAb, thyroid ultrasound and orbital computed tomography. This specimen belongs to a study of T cells in Graves' hyperthyroidism and ophthalmopathy. Study findings and constraints: Most thyroid clonotypes expanded above 0.001 appeared in blood too.

Amplified TCR beta CDR3 regions derived from RNA transcripts. The TCR CDR3 first-round RT-PCR relied on the HTBI primer set. TCRdb redid the calling of the multiplex PCR reads with MiXCR, one entry per CDR3 protein. The sample consists of approximately 560,000 distinct CDR3 sequences, about half of them appearing once. Sequencing was carried out using peripheral blood or thyroid tissue (not recorded which). The clonotype originates from a woman aged 18-29 years with Graves' hyperthyroidism. The chain carries TRBV7-9 and TRBJ1-1; D possibly corresponds to TRBD1 (6 bases). The CDR3 sequence: CASSEGQGRGRTEAFF. DNA for the CDR3: TGTGCCAGCAGCGAGGGGCAGGGGAGGGGTAGGACTGAAGCTTTCTTT.